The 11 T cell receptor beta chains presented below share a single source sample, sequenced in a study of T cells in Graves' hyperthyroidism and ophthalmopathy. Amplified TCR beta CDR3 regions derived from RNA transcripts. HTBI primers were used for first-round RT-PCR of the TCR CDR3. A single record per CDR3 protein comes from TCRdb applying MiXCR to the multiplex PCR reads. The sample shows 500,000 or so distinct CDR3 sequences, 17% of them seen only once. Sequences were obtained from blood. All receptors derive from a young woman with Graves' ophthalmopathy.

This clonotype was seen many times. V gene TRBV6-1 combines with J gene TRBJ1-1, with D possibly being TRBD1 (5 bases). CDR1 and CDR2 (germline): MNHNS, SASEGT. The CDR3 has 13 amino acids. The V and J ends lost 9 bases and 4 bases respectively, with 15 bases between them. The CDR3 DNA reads TGTGCCAGTCGTCGGGGGACGGGCACTGAAGCTTTCTTT. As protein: CASRRGTGTEAFF.

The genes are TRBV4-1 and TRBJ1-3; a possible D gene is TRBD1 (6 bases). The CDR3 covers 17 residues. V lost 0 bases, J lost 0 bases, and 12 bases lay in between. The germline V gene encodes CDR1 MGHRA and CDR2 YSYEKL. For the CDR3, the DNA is TGCGCCAGCAGCCAAGATCTACAGGGAAACTCTGGAAACACCATATATTTT. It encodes CASSQDLQGNSGNTIYF.

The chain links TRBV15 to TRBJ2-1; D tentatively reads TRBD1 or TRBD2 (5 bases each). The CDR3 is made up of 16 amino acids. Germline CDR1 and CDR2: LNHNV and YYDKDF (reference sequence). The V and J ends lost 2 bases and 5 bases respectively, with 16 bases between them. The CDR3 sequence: CATSRLPSSGNNEQFF. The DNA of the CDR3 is TGTGCCACCAGCAGACTCCCTAGCTCAGGGAACAATGAGCAGTTCTTC.

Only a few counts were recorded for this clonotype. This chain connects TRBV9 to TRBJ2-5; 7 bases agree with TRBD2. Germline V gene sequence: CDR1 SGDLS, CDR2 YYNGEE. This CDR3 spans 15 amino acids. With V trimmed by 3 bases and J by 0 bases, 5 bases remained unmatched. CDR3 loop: CASSASGADQETQYF. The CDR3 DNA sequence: TGTGCCAGCAGCGCAAGCGGGGCAGACCAAGAGACCCAGTACTTC.

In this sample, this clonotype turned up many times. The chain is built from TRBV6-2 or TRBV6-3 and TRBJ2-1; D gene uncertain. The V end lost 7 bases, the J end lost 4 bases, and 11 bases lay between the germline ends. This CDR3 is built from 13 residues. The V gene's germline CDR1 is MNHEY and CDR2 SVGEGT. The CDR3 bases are TGTGCCAGCACCAACAGCCGATACAATGAGCAGTTCTTC. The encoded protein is CASTNSRYNEQFF.

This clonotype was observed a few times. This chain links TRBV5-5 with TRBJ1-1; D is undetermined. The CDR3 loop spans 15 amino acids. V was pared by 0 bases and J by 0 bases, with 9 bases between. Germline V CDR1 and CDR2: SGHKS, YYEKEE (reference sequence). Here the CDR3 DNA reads TGTGCCAGCAGCTTGGTGGGCAAACTGAACACTGAAGCTTTCTTT. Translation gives CASSLVGKLNTEAFF.

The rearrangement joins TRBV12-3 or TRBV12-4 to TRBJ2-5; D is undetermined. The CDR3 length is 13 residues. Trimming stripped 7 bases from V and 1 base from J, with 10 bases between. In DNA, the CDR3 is TGTGCCAGCATATGGCTACCCCAAGAGACCCAGTACTTC. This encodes CASIWLPQETQYF.

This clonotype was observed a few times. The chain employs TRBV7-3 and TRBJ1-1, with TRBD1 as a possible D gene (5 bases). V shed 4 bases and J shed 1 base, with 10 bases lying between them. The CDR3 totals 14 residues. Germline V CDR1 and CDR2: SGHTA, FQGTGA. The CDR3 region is CASSSGAQNTEAFF. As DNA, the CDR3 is TGTGCCAGCAGCTCTGGGGCCCAGAACACTGAAGCTTTCTTT.

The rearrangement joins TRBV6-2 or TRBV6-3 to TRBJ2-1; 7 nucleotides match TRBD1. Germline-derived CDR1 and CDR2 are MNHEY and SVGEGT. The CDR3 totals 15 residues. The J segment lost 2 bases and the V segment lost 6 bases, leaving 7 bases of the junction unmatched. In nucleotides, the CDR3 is TGTGCCAGCAGGAGGACAGGCCAAACCTACAATGAGCAGTTCTTC. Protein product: CASRRTGQTYNEQFF.

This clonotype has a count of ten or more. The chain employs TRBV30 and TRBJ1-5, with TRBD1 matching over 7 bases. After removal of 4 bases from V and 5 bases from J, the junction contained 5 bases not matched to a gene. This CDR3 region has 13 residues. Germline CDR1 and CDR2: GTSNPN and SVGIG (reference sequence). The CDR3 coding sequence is TGTGCCTGGAAGACAGGGTCGGATCAGCCCCAGCATTTT. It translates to CAWKTGSDQPQHF.

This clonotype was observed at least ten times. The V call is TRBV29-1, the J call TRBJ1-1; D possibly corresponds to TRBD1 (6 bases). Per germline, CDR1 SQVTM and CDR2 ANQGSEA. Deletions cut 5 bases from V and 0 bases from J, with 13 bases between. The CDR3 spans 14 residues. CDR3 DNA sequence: TGCAGCGTTTCAGACAGGTATTTGAACACTGAAGCTTTCTTT. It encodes CSVSDRYLNTEAFF.